These 26 T cell receptor beta chains came from one sample sequenced in a study of CXCR3-negative and CXCR3-positive naive CD8 T cells. The authors prepared UMI-labeled TRB cDNA libraries by 5' RACE. TCRdb reprocessed the 5' RACE reads and stores each CDR3 protein as one record, lacking DNA. This sample contains 90,000 to 95,000 distinct CDR3 sequences. The specimen was naive CXCR3- CD8+ T cells from blood. Specified subset: CD45RO-CCR7+CD27+CD95- naive CD8+ T cells lacking CXCR3 (TNR3-). These TCRs come from a human donor in good health. Some clones in this sample may be carry-over from other donors' samples.

The chain links TRBV5-1 to TRBJ1-5; TCRdb reports TRBD1, a call that lacks DNA to check it against. Germline V gives CDR1 SGHRS, CDR2 YFSETQ. CDR3 length equals 13 residues. CDR3 sequence: CASSSTGPWPQHF.

The chain combines TRBV18 with TRBJ2-2; the D call of TRBD1 rests on TCRdb alone, since no DNA is present to check it. CDR1 KGHSH and CDR2 LQKENI come from the germline V gene. This CDR3 comprises 17 residues. The CDR3 loop is CASSPGDRNNNTGELFF.

This chain connects TRBV28 to TRBJ2-2; the D call of TRBD1 rests on TCRdb alone, since no DNA is present to check it. This CDR3 comprises 15 residues. The V gene's germline CDR1 is MDHEN and CDR2 SYDVKM. The CDR3 protein is CASSVTGTNTGELFF.

This rearrangement joins TRBV15 to TRBJ2-2; TCRdb lists TRBD1, though no DNA is available to test this call. This CDR3 has 15 amino acids. Germline lookup yields CDR1 LNHNV and CDR2 YYDKDF (reference sequence). CDR3 residues: CATSSRGFGTGELFF.

The chain uses TRBV12-3 or TRBV12-4 and TRBJ2-2. This CDR3 is built from 12 residues. CDR3 sequence reads: CASSTSAGELFF.

The V gene is TRBV5-1, the J gene TRBJ1-1; as DNA is missing, the TRBD1 call by TCRdb cannot be tested. CDR3 length equals 16 residues. The V gene's germline CDR1 is SGHRS and CDR2 YFSETQ. This chain's CDR3 is CASSPRQGFMNTEAFF.

The genes are TRBV6-2 or TRBV6-3 and TRBJ2-7; checking the TCRdb D call of TRBD2 is not possible without DNA. The CDR3 runs to 13 residues. Germline CDR1 reads MNHEY; CDR2 reads SVGEGT. The chain's CDR3 is CASAAVRTYEQYF.

This chain links TRBV30 with TRBJ2-2; TCRdb lists TRBD2, though no DNA is available to test this call. Germline CDR1 is GTSNPN and CDR2 is SVGIG (reference sequence). The CDR3 has 15 amino acids. The CDR3 reads CAWSVAGVTTGELFF. The variable domain in full, with the rest retrieved from reference TRBV30 and TRBJ2-2, is SQTIHQWPATLVQPVGSPLSLECTVEGTSNPNLYWYRQAAGRGLQLLFYSVGIGQISSEVPQNLSASRPQDRQFILSSKKLLLSDSGFYLCAWSVAGVTTGELFFGEGSRLTVL.

This chain uses TRBV29-1 with TRBJ1-2; TCRdb gives TRBD1 as the D gene, but with no DNA this cannot be confirmed. The V gene's germline CDR1 is SQVTM and CDR2 ANQGSEA. The CDR3 length is 12 residues. The CDR3: CSVELGAYGYTF.

The J gene is TRBJ2-7, the V gene TRBV7-2. Germline assignment: CDR1 SGHTA and CDR2 FQGNSA. The CDR3 spans 13 residues. CDR3: CASSPSAGIEQYF.

This chain links TRBV7-6 with TRBJ2-7; absent DNA, TCRdb's TRBD1 call cannot be checked. The CDR3 totals 15 residues. Germline V gene lookup returns CDR1 SGHVS and CDR2 FNYEAQ. This CDR3 reads CASSLGDMNSYEQYF.

The J gene is TRBJ2-1, the V gene TRBV5-5. Germline V lookup: CDR1 SGHKS, CDR2 YYEKEE (reference sequence). The CDR3 spans 13 residues. This CDR3 is CASSSSPANEQFF.

The chain recombines TRBV7-3 with TRBJ1-5. Germline CDR1 is SGHTA and CDR2 is FQGTGA. This CDR3 contains 14 residues. The chain's CDR3 is CASSLTGRNQPQHF.

The gene calls are TRBV12-3 or TRBV12-4 and TRBJ2-2; TCRdb's D call, TRBD1, is unchecked because there is no DNA. This CDR3 contains 18 residues. The CDR3 here is CASSSQEVGPVHTGELFF.

V usage is TRBV11-2 and J usage is TRBJ1-1; the D call from TCRdb, TRBD1, cannot be confirmed without DNA. The CDR3 consists of 17 residues. Germline V CDR1 and CDR2: SGHAT, FQNNGV. CDR3 in amino acids: CASSSMDRGRMNTEAFF.

The genes are TRBV7-2 and TRBJ2-3; the D gene TCRdb calls, TRBD2, cannot be checked with no DNA. This CDR3 spans 15 amino acids. CDR1 SGHTA and CDR2 FQGNSA come from the germline V gene. The CDR3 loop reads CASSFRDYQADTQYF.

V usage is TRBV7-9 and J usage is TRBJ2-1; the D call of TRBD2 rests on TCRdb alone, since no DNA is present to check it. CDR1 is SEHNR, CDR2 FQNEAQ, per germline (reference sequence). The CDR3 contains 16 residues. The chain's CDR3 is CASNPLAGVAVNEQFF.

This chain connects TRBV12-3 or TRBV12-4 to TRBJ2-5. This CDR3 comprises 13 residues. CDR3 region: CASSLGREETQYF.

The V and J genes are TRBV7-9 and TRBJ2-7; with no DNA, the TCRdb D assignment of TRBD1 cannot be verified. The length of the CDR3 is 17 residues. Germline V CDR1 and CDR2: SEHNR, FQNEAQ (reference sequence). The CDR3: CASSLPPLGQPPYEQYF.

The genes are TRBV12-3 or TRBV12-4 and TRBJ1-5; TCRdb names TRBD1, which stays unverified in the absence of DNA. The CDR3 spans 16 residues. CDR3 sequence reads: CASSLETGVTSQPQHF.

The chain employs TRBV5-1 and TRBJ2-7; TCRdb designates TRBD1, a call that cannot be tested without DNA. This CDR3 is 15 amino acids long. The germline CDR1 and CDR2 sequences are SGHRS and YFSETQ. CDR3 sequence reads: CASSLGQASSYEQYF.

The V and J genes are TRBV14 and TRBJ1-6; TCRdb proposes TRBD1, but this gene call is untestable without DNA. The CDR3 extends over 14 amino acids. Per germline, CDR1 SGHDN and CDR2 FVKESK. CDR3 in amino acids: CASSQSGGGSPLHF.

CDR3 sequence reads: CASSKTGQKISYEQYF. The chain links TRBV21-1 to TRBJ2-7; checking the TCRdb D call of TRBD1 is not possible without DNA. TRBV21-1 counts as a pseudogene. CDR3 length equals 16 residues.

This sequence joins TRBV2 and TRBJ2-7. Germline values: CDR1 SNHLY, CDR2 FYNNEI. CDR3 length equals 14 residues. The CDR3 region is CASSVFGGSYEQYF. Using reference TRBV2 and TRBJ2-7 for the parts outside the CDR3, the full variable domain is EPEVTQTPSHQVTQMGQEVILRCVPISNHLYFYWYRQILGQKVEFLVSFYNNEISEKSEIFDDQFSVERPDGSNFTLKIRSTKLEDSAMYFCASSVFGGSYEQYFGPGTRLTVT.

The chain combines TRBV4-1 with TRBJ2-7; the D call of TRBD1 rests on TCRdb alone, since no DNA is present to check it. There are 15 residues in the CDR3. Germline CDR1 is MGHRA and CDR2 is YSYEKL. CDR3 sequence reads: CASSHGGTGFYEQYF.

The chain links TRBV28 to TRBJ2-5. The CDR3 is 14 amino acids. From germline, CDR1 is MDHEN and CDR2 SYDVKM. The CDR3 spells CASSLIGFQETQYF. Using reference TRBV28 and TRBJ2-5 for the parts outside the CDR3, the full variable domain is DVKVTQSSRYLVKRTGEKVFLECVQDMDHENMFWYRQDPGLGLRLIYFSYDVKMKEKGDIPEGYSVSREKKERFSLILESASTNQTSMYLCASSLIGFQETQYFGPGTRLLVL.